A single T cell receptor beta chain is shown here with its context. Here immunoSEQ multiplex PCR was the method, and the copy in TCRdb shows in-frame clones only, minus some. The sample carries approximately 150,000 clones, approximately 86% recorded once. The CDR3 loop spans 13 amino acids. The germline V gene has CDR1 MNHEY and CDR2 SMNVEV (reference sequence). With 8 bases clipped from V and 0 bases from J, the junction kept 3 bases outside the gene matches. This entry belongs to a study of blood T cell repertoires in COVID-19. Study context: Sites across the United States, Italy and Spain contributed samples from acute and convalescent COVID-19.

The sequenced sample was peripheral blood. The receptor's source is a woman of 80 years or more with COVID-19, enrolled during active disease. The chain joins TRBV27 to TRBJ1-2; 7 positions match TRBD1. The CDR3 DNA sequence: TGTGCCAGCCGGGACAGCGCTAACTATGGCTACACCTTC. Its translation: CASRDSANYGYTF.